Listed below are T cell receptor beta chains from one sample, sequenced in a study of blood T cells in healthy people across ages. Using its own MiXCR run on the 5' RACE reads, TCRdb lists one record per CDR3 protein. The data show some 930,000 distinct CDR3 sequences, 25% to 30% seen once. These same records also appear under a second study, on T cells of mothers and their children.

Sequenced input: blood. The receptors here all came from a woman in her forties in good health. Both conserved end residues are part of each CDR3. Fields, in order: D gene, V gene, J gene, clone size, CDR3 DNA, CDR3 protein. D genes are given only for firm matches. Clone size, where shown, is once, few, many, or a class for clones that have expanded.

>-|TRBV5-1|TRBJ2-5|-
TGCGCCAGCAGTCGGGCAGTGCGACAAGAGACCCAGTACTTC
CASSRAVRQETQYF
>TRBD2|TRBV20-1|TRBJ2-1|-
TGCAGTGCTAGACCCAGGACTAGTATTTCTGAGCAGTTCTTC
CSARPRTSISEQFF
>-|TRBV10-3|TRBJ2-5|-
TGTGCCATCAGTGAGTCGAGGAGGGACAGCCAAGAGACCCAGTACTTC
CAISESRRDSQETQYF
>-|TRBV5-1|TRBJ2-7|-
TGCGCCAGCAGCTTGGTGCGGCCCGGGAGCCGCTACGAGCAGTACTTC
CASSLVRPGSRYEQYF
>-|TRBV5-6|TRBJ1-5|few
TGTGCCAGCAGCTTGGCCTTATCGGGGCAGCCCCAGCATTTT
CASSLALSGQPQHF
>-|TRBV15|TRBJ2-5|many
TGTGCCACCAGCAGAGGAGAGATCCTGGAGACCCAGTACTTC
CATSRGEILETQYF
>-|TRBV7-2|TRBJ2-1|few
TGTGCCAGCATTACTCAGGAGCAGGTTCCTCGGAATGAGCAGTTCTTC
CASITQEQVPRNEQFF
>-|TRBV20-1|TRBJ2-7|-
TGCAGTGCTAGCGACCCCACGGGCTTGGGAGGCGAGCAGTACTTC
CSASDPTGLGGEQYF
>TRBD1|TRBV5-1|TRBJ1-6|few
TGCGCCAGCAAGATTGCCGCTGGGACAGTTAATAATTCACCCCTCCACTTT
CASKIAAGTVNNSPLHF
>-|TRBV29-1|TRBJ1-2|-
TGCAGCGTTGATGGGGCGGCGTTGGATGGCTACACCTTC
CSVDGAALDGYTF
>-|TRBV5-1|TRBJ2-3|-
TGCGCCAGCAGCGAGGGTTTTCGAATCACAGATACGCAGTATTTT
CASSEGFRITDTQYF
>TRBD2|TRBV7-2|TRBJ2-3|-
TGTGCCAGCATTCCTAGCGGGGGGCTATCAGATACGCAGTATTTT
CASIPSGGLSDTQYF
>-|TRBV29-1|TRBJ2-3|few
TGCAGCGTTGAACCCCCGAGGCCCGCCCCAGATACGCAGTATTTT
CSVEPPRPAPDTQYF
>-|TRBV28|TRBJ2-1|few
TGTGCCAGCAGTTTTTTATACAATGAGCAGTTCTTC
CASSFLYNEQFF
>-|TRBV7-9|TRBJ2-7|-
TGTGCCAGCAGCATAGGATTCCGACAGGCCGAGCAGTACTTC
CASSIGFRQAEQYF
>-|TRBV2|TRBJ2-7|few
TGTGCCAGCAGTGATCCTTTTGAAGGCGAGCAGTACTTC
CASSDPFEGEQYF
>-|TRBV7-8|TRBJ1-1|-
TGTGCCAGCAGCGTTCAGCGGGTGGGGGGCACTGAAGCTTTCTTT
CASSVQRVGGTEAFF
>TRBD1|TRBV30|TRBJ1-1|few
TGTGCCTTCCGCCGGGACAGCCCTGAAGCTTTCTTT
CAFRRDSPEAFF
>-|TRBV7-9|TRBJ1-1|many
TGTGCCAGCAGCCCCGGGGGCCTGGAAGCTTTCTTT
CASSPGGLEAFF
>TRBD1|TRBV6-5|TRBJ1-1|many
TGTGCCAGCAGTCCTCCCGGGACAGGGACCACTGAAGCTTTCTTT
CASSPPGTGTTEAFF
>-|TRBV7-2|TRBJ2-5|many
TGTGCCAGCAGCCCCGGACTATTCCGGGGGTTTATCGAGACCCAGTACTTC
CASSPGLFRGFIETQYF
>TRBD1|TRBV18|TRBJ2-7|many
TGTGCCAGCTCCGAAGGGGGACAGGGGCCCTACGAGCAGTACTTC
CASSEGGQGPYEQYF
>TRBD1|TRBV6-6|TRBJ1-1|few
TGTGCCAGCAGTTACGGGACAGGGGCGGCGGACACTGAAGCTTTCTTT
CASSYGTGAADTEAFF
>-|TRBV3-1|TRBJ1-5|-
TGTGTCAGCAGCCAAGAAACCGGGGGCGATCAGCCCCAGCATTTT
CVSSQETGGDQPQHF
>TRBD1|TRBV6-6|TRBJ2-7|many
TGTGCCAGCAGTTACTCCGGACAGGGGGCCCACGAGCAGTACTTC
CASSYSGQGAHEQYF
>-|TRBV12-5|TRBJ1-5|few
TGTGCTAGTGCCATCCCAGACGGTGGTAGCAATCAGCCCCAGCATTTT
CASAIPDGGSNQPQHF
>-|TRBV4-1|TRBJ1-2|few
TGCGCCAGCAGCCAAAACTCTCACGCGAACTATGGCTACACCTTC
CASSQNSHANYGYTF
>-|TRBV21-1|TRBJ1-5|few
TGTGCCAGCAGCAAAGGGCGAGACGGACAGGGTAGCAATCAGCCCCAGCATTTT
CASSKGRDGQGSNQPQHF
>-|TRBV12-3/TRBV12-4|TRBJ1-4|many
TGTGCCAGCAGTTTTCGACAGCGGCATGAAAAACTGTTTTTT
CASSFRQRHEKLFF
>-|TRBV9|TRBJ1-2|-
TGTGCCAGCAGCCCTATCGACAGTTATGGCTACACCTTC
CASSPIDSYGYTF
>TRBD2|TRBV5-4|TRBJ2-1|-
TGTGCCAGCGAAGTAGCTAGCGGGGGACCCCATGAGCAGTTCTTC
CASEVASGGPHEQFF
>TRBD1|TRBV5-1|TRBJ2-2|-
TGCGCCAGCAGCTTGCCAGACAGGGTAAACACCGGGGAGCTGTTTTTT
CASSLPDRVNTGELFF
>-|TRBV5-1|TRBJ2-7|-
TGCGCCAGCAGCCCCCTCGGGGATGGCTACGAGCAGTACTTC
CASSPLGDGYEQYF
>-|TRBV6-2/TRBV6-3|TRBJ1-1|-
TGTGCCAGCAGCCCTGAACCGGGGAACACTGAAGCTTTCTTT
CASSPEPGNTEAFF
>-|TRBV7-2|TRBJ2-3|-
TGTGCCAGCAGCGTTGACTCAACGGGGACAGATACGCAGTATTTT
CASSVDSTGTDTQYF
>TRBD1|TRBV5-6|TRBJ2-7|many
TGTGCCAGCAGCTTCTCTCCCTCCCAGGGGGCCTACGAGCAGTACTTC
CASSFSPSQGAYEQYF
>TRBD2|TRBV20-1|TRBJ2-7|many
TGCAGTGCTAAAGTAGCGGGGGGTAGCGAGCAGTACTTC
CSAKVAGGSEQYF
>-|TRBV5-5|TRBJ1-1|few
TGTGCCAGCAGCCTGGACATCATGAACACTGAAGCTTTCTTT
CASSLDIMNTEAFF
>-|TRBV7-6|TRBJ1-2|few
TGTGCCGGCAGCTCCTCGGGAGGGGATTGCTACACCTTC
CAGSSSGGDCYTF
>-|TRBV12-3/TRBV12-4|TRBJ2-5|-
TGTGCCAGCAGCAAAGCAGGGACGTCTCAAGAGACCCAGTACTTC
CASSKAGTSQETQYF
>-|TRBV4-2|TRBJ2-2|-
TGTGCGAGCGGAGACACCGGGGAGCTGTTTTTT
CASGDTGELFF
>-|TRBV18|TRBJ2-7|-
TGTGCCAGCTCATCTAACCCAGACAGCTCCTACAATGAGCAGTACTTC
CASSSNPDSSYNEQYF
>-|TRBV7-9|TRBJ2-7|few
TGTGCCAGCAGCTTAGCGGTCGGGCAGTCCACCTACGAGCAGTACTTC
CASSLAVGQSTYEQYF